This passage covers 32 T cell receptor beta chains from one sample sequenced in a study of neurological immune-mediated disorders. TCRdb recomputed calls from the 5' RACE reads with MiXCR, one row per CDR3 protein. The table lists tens of thousands of distinct CDR3 sequences, roughly 5.6% of them singletons. Source material: PBMCs. Receptors originate from a man aged 18 to 35 with multiple sclerosis.

This clonotype was recorded at least ten times. The V and J genes are TRBV6-2 or TRBV6-3 and TRBJ2-5, with D unresolved. This CDR3 comprises 14 residues. V was clipped by 2 bases and J by 9 bases, with 16 bases between them. Per germline, CDR1 MNHEY and CDR2 SVGEGT. CDR3 residues: CASSYLPQSSSQYF. CDR3 DNA: TGTGCCAGCAGTTACCTCCCACAAAGTTCGTCCCAGTACTTC.

Ten or more counts support this clonotype. This chain links TRBV11-2 with TRBJ2-2; D is possibly TRBD1 (6 bases). The CDR3 is made up of 14 amino acids. Trimming took 5 bases from V and 6 from J, leaving 13 bases between them. CDR1 and CDR2 (germline): SGHAT, FQNNGV. CDR3 DNA sequence: TGTGCCAGCAGCCAAGGGGGTTTTCCCGGGGAGCTGTTTTTT. Encoded protein: CASSQGGFPGELFF.

In its sample, this clonotype was seen many times. The V gene is TRBV29-1, the J gene TRBJ2-7; 7 bases line up with TRBD1. Germline trimming cut 4 bases from V and 2 bases from J; bases unmatched to any gene: 8. The CDR3 contains 14 residues. CDR1 and CDR2 from the germline V gene are SQVTM and ANQGSEA. CDR3 residues: CSVAGTGAPYEQYF. In DNA, the CDR3 is TGCAGCGTTGCCGGAACAGGGGCCCCCTACGAGCAGTACTTC.

This clonotype has just a few counts. This may come from a read error, since a much larger clone is one base off. The genes are TRBV19 and TRBJ2-3, with D perhaps TRBD2 (6 bases). This CDR3 has 16 residues. Germline lookup yields CDR1 LNHDA and CDR2 SQIVND (reference sequence). Trimming pared 7 bases from V and 4 bases from J, leaving 21 bases between. CDR3 coding DNA: TGTGCCAGTAATGGGGGACTGGCTAGAGCCGCAGATACGCAGTATTTT. Its protein is CASNGGLARAADTQYF.

This clonotype was counted at least ten times. Sequence at one end of the junction differs from germline and may be a read error. V usage is TRBV7-8 and J usage is TRBJ2-7; 9 bases agree with TRBD2. The CDR3 runs 12 residues. Germline V gene data show CDR1 as SGHVS and CDR2 as FQNEAQ. In DNA, the CDR3 is TGTGCCAGCAGCACCCGACTAGCGGTACAAGACTTC. It yields the protein CASSTRLAVQDF.

This clonotype was detected only a few times. The germline gene is not matched at one end of the junction; a read error may be the cause. The chain carries TRBV3-1 and TRBJ1-6; D is unresolved. This CDR3 spans 13 amino acids. Germline V gives CDR1 LGHDT, CDR2 YNNKEL (reference sequence). The CDR3, as DNA: TGTGCCAGCAGCCATTTGCGAGGCCCACCCCTCAACTTT. Its translation is CASSHLRGPPLNF.

This chain connects TRBV15 to TRBJ2-3; D possibly corresponds to TRBD1 (6 bases). V was clipped by 5 bases and J by 6 bases, with 15 bases between them. Per germline, CDR1 LNHNV and CDR2 YYDKDF (reference sequence). The CDR3 has 14 residues. CDR3 DNA: TGTGCCACCAGCGGGGACATACCGAGGGATACGCAGTATTTT. This sequence encodes CATSGDIPRDTQYF.

This clonotype was recorded at least ten times. The rearrangement uses TRBV5-1 and TRBJ2-3, with 8 bases fitting TRBD2. V gave up 5 bases and J gave up 3 bases; unmatched junction bases: 8. Looked up from germline, CDR1 is SGHRS and CDR2 is YFSETQ. This CDR3 is built from 15 residues. This chain's CDR3 is CASSSTSDGTDTQYF. As DNA, the CDR3 is TGCGCCAGCAGTTCGACTAGCGACGGGACAGATACGCAGTATTTT.

This clonotype was seen repeatedly, ten times or more. In DNA, the CDR3 is TGCAGTGCCCTTGGGTTGGAGTCCTACGAGCAGTACTTC. Its protein product is CSALGLESYEQYF. The gene calls are TRBV20-1 and TRBJ2-7; D not resolved. CDR1 DFQATT and CDR2 SNEGSKA come from the germline V gene (reference sequence). The CDR3 totals 13 residues. Between the trimmed V and J ends, which lost 6 bases and 1 base, there was a span of 13 bases.

As to this clonotype: This may come from a read error, since a much larger clone is one base off. V gene TRBV6-5 combines with J gene TRBJ1-1; D ambiguous. CDR1 is MNHEY and CDR2 is SVGAGI in the germline V gene. The CDR3 extends over 13 amino acids. CDR3 in amino acids: CASNYSSGTEAFF. In DNA form, the CDR3 reads TGTGCCAGCAATTACTCGTCTGGCACTGAAGCTTTCTTT.

The table lists this clonotype with many counts. J is TRBJ2-4 and V is TRBV15; D might be TRBD1 (6 bases). Germline-derived CDR1 and CDR2 are LNHNV and YYDKDF (reference sequence). The CDR3 covers 17 residues. Trimming removed 1 base at V and 4 bases at J, with 17 bases between. This CDR3 reads CATSRGYNDRRKNIQYF. As DNA, the CDR3 is TGTGCCACCAGCAGAGGATATAATGACAGGCGAAAAAACATTCAGTACTTC.

As for this clonotype: Mismatch with germline at one junction end may stem from a read error. The rearrangement uses TRBV7-2 and TRBJ1-6; D is uncertain. CDR1 is SGHTA and CDR2 is FQGNSA in the germline V gene. The CDR3 is 14 amino acids. This chain's CDR3 is CASSLAARNSPLNF. The CDR3 DNA sequence: TGTGCCAGCAGCTTAGCGGCGAGAAATTCACCCCTCAACTTT.

Many counts were recorded for this clonotype. This chain links TRBV16 with TRBJ1-5; D call uncertain. This CDR3 contains 14 residues. The germline V gene has CDR1 KGHSY and CDR2 FQNENV. V gave up 3 bases and J gave up 6 bases, with 12 bases separating them. DNA of the CDR3: TGTGCCAGCAGCCAGCCGGCAGTGGGTCAGCCCCAGCATTTT. Its translation: CASSQPAVGQPQHF. Complete variable domain (other parts from reference TRBV16 and TRBJ1-5): GEEVAQTPKHLVRGEGQKAKLYCAPIKGHSYVFWYQQVLKNEFKFLISFQNENVFDETGMPKERFSAKCLPNSPCSLEIQATKLEDSAVYFCASSQPAVGQPQHFGDGTRLSIL.

This clonotype was observed many times. The CDR3 region has the DNA TGTGCCACCACTAAAGGGGTTGGAGAGACCCAGTACTTC. It specifies CATTKGVGETQYF. The chain couples TRBV15 to TRBJ2-5; D is perhaps TRBD1 (5 bases). Trimming took 7 bases from V and 4 from J, leaving 13 bases between them. There are 13 residues in the CDR3. In germline, CDR1 is LNHNV, CDR2 YYDKDF (reference sequence).

This clonotype was observed many times. The V call is TRBV20-1, the J call TRBJ1-1, with TRBD1 identical over 7 bases. The CDR3 runs 16 residues. Unmatched junction bases numbered 11, after V lost 0 bases and J lost 4 bases. The germline V gene has CDR1 DFQATT and CDR2 SNEGSKA (reference sequence). The CDR3: CSAREKYRGSGTEAFF. Here the CDR3 DNA reads TGCAGTGCTAGAGAAAAATACAGGGGTTCTGGCACTGAAGCTTTCTTT.

This clonotype was seen repeatedly, ten times or more. The chain is built from TRBV25-1 and TRBJ1-4; D is uncertain. The germline V gene has CDR1 MGHDK and CDR2 SYGVNS. This CDR3 has 14 residues. V shed 3 bases and J shed 8 bases, with 13 bases lying between them. CDR3 bases: TGTGCCAGCAGTGACCCGGTGTTAAGGGAAAAACTGTTTTTT. It translates to CASSDPVLREKLFF.

Only a few counts were recorded for this clonotype. Written as DNA, the CDR3 is TGCAGTGCTAGAGCGCTAGCGGGAGGGGAAATTCAGTACTTC. This sequence encodes CSARALAGGEIQYF. The chain employs TRBV20-1 and TRBJ2-4; 12 nucleotides align to TRBD2. Trimming took 1 base from V and 10 from J; bases not matched to a gene: 5. The germline CDR1 and CDR2 sequences are DFQATT and SNEGSKA (reference sequence). The CDR3 covers 14 residues.

This clonotype was seen repeatedly, ten times or more. The chain recombines TRBV28 with TRBJ1-2, with D tentatively TRBD1 (5 bases). Looked up from germline, CDR1 is MDHEN and CDR2 is SYDVKM. The V end lost 6 bases, the J end lost 8 bases, and 16 bases lay between the germline ends. The CDR3 length is 13 residues. Here the CDR3 DNA reads TGTGCCAGCAGCGGAAGGGGCCTGGAAGGCTACACCTTC. It specifies CASSGRGLEGYTF.

This chain links TRBV7-2 with TRBJ2-7; 13 positions agree with TRBD2. V was clipped by 1 base and J by 3 bases; unmatched bases: 12. This CDR3 has 19 amino acids. CDR1 SGHTA and CDR2 FQGNSA come from the germline V gene. CDR3 sequence: CASSLVPRLAGGRNYEQYF. CDR3 in DNA: TGTGCCAGCAGCTTAGTCCCCAGACTAGCGGGAGGTCGTAACTACGAGCAGTACTTC.

This clonotype occurred many times. This chain uses TRBV5-1 with TRBJ1-1; 11 bases are a match to TRBD1. Germline V gene data show CDR1 as SGHRS and CDR2 as YFSETQ. CDR3 length: 14 amino acids. The V and J ends lost 4 bases and 5 bases, in that order; junction bases with no gene match: 4. As DNA, the CDR3 is TGCGCCAGCAGCATGGACAGGGGGCAGACTGAAGCTTTCTTT. Its translation: CASSMDRGQTEAFF.

Turning to this clonotype: This clone may be a read error of a much larger clone one base away. The chain employs TRBV20-1 and TRBJ2-5; TRBD1 matches at 7 bases. The CDR3 runs to 13 residues. V shed 6 bases, J shed 1 base, and the junction held 5 bases outside the gene matches. Germline CDR1 and CDR2: DFQATT and SNEGSKA (reference sequence). The CDR3 sequence: CSATRGIQETQYF. The CDR3 DNA is TGCAGTGCCACCAGGGGGATCCAAGAGACCCAGTACTTC.

Ten or more counts support this clonotype. The genes are TRBV12-3 or TRBV12-4 and TRBJ1-2; D is possibly TRBD1 (5 bases). With 6 bases removed from V and 4 bases from J, the gap between germline ends came to 15 bases. This CDR3 contains 14 residues. CDR3 amino acids: CASRPGRRTYGYTF. Written as DNA, the CDR3 is TGTGCCAGCAGGCCGGGACGGAGAACCTATGGCTACACCTTC.

This rearrangement joins TRBV28 to TRBJ1-1; no clear D. V was trimmed by 2 bases and J by 4 bases, leaving 11 bases between them. CDR1 is MDHEN and CDR2 is SYDVKM in the germline V gene. The CDR3 runs 14 residues. The CDR3 DNA sequence: TGTGCCAGCAGTTTAGGAAAGGGAGGCACTGAAGCTTTCTTT. As protein: CASSLGKGGTEAFF. Full variable domain (missing parts from reference TRBV28 and TRBJ1-1): DVKVTQSSRYLVKRTGEKVFLECVQDMDHENMFWYRQDPGLGLRLIYFSYDVKMKEKGDIPEGYSVSREKKERFSLILESASTNQTSMYLCASSLGKGGTEAFFGQGTRLTVV.

In this sample, this clonotype turned up many times. The rearrangement links TRBV6-5 to TRBJ2-3; D not resolved. The CDR3 totals 13 residues. V was cut by 7 bases and J by 5 bases, with 13 bases left in between. The germline V gene encodes CDR1 MNHEY and CDR2 SVGAGI. CDR3 DNA: TGTGCCAGCACCCCAGGTTCCGGAGATACGCAGTATTTT. Protein product: CASTPGSGDTQYF.

There are many counts of this clonotype. The CDR3 DNA follows: TGTGCCAGCAGCCGGCCGTCCGAGCGGGGGGGCACCGGGGAGCTGTTTTTT. It codes for CASSRPSERGGTGELFF. This chain links TRBV12-3 or TRBV12-4 with TRBJ2-2, with TRBD2 identical over 10 bases. V lost 6 bases to trimming and J lost 4 bases; unmatched junction nucleotides: 11. The CDR3 consists of 17 residues.

This clonotype was observed a handful of times. One base away lies a much larger clone, so this may be a sequencing read error. The chain couples TRBV5-5 to TRBJ2-4; weak D call: TRBD1 (6 bases). The CDR3 length is 15 residues. Trimming stripped 0 bases from V and 10 bases from J, with 17 bases between. In germline, CDR1 is SGHKS, CDR2 YYEKEE (reference sequence). Written as DNA, the CDR3 is TGTGCCAGCAGCTTGGGGCAGGGGATAACGAAAATTCAGTACTTC. Its translation is CASSLGQGITKIQYF.

This clonotype was recorded at least ten times. V usage is TRBV7-3 and J usage is TRBJ1-1, with D tentatively TRBD1 (6 bases). The CDR3 is made up of 17 amino acids. The V end was cut by 1 base, the J end by 0 bases, with 15 bases between. Germline-derived CDR1 and CDR2 are SGHTA and FQGTGA. The CDR3 coding sequence is TGTGCCAGCAGCTTAAGAGGGGGGCGGAAAATGAACACTGAAGCTTTCTTT. This encodes CASSLRGGRKMNTEAFF.

The V gene is TRBV4-1, the J gene TRBJ2-5; D gene ambiguous. V was shortened by 2 bases and J by 1 base, with 8 bases between the two germline ends. Germline CDR1 MGHRA, CDR2 YSYEKL. CDR3 size: 14 residues. CDR3 region: CASSQWQFQETQYF. The CDR3 DNA is TGCGCCAGCAGCCAATGGCAGTTCCAAGAGACCCAGTACTTC.

There are a few counts of this clonotype. This may be a read error, as it is one base from a much larger clone. The rearrangement joins TRBV7-9 to TRBJ2-2; D is unresolved. V gave up 5 bases and J gave up 4 bases, with 14 bases separating them. This CDR3 is 15 amino acids long. From germline, CDR1 is SEHNR and CDR2 FQNEAQ (reference sequence). The DNA for the CDR3 is TGTGCCAGCAGCCCTCTCCCTAGAGGCACCGGGGAGCTGTTTTTT. The encoded protein is CASSPLPRGTGELFF. The full variable domain, completed using reference TRBV7-9 and TRBJ2-2, is DTGVSQNPRHKITKRGQNVTFRCDPISEHNRLYWYRQTLGQGPEFLTYFQNEAQLEKSRLLSDRFSAERPKGSFSTLEIQRTEQGDSAMYLCASSPLPRGTGELFFGEGSRLTVL.

This clonotype was counted at least ten times. This chain's CDR3 is CSAPAAGGRETQYF. CDR3 coding DNA: TGCAGTGCTCCGGCGGCGGGGGGGAGAGAGACCCAGTACTTC. This chain joins TRBV20-1 and TRBJ2-5, with 9 nucleotides matching TRBD2. This CDR3 comprises 14 residues. CDR1 is DFQATT and CDR2 is SNEGSKA in the germline V gene (reference sequence). V trimming: 5 bases; J trimming: 4 bases; junction bases outside the gene matches: 8.

This clonotype came up a few times. The chain recombines TRBV12-3 or TRBV12-4 with TRBJ2-1, with 12 bases matching TRBD2. The CDR3 has 22 residues. With 1 base clipped from V and 0 bases from J, the junction kept 16 bases outside the gene matches. The CDR3 region is CASSLVVLFGLAGTSSYNEQFF. The CDR3 DNA follows: TGTGCCAGCAGTTTAGTCGTCTTGTTCGGACTAGCGGGAACGAGCTCCTACAATGAGCAGTTCTTC.

In this sample, this clonotype turned up many times. The chain links TRBV14 to TRBJ2-7; D is uncertain. This CDR3 comprises 11 residues. CDR1 and CDR2 (germline): SGHDN, FVKESK. V shed 2 bases and J shed 4 bases, with 3 bases lying between them. The CDR3 loop reads CASSQFYEQYF. The CDR3 region has the DNA TGTGCCAGCAGCCAATTTTACGAGCAGTACTTC.